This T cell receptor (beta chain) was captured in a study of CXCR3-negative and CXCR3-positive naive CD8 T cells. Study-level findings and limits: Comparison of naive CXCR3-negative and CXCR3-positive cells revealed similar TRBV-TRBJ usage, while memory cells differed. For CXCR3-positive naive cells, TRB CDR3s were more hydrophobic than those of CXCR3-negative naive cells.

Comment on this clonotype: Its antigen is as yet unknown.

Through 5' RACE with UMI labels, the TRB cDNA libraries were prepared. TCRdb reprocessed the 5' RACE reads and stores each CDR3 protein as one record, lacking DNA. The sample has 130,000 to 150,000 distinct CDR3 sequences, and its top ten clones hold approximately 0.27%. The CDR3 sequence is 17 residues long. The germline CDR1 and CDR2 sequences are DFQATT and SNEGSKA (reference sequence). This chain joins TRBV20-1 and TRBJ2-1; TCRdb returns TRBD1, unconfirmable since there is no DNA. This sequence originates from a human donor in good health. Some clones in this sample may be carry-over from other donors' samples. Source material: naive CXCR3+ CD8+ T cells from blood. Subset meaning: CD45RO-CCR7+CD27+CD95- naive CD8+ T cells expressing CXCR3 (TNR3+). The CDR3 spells CSARDLRGGAPGNEQFF.